One and the same sample provided the 16 T cell receptor beta chains below, sequenced in a study of T cells in localized non-small cell lung cancer. The assay was immunoSEQ multiplex PCR, and TCRdb's table has in-frame clones only and misses some. The sample contains tens of thousands of clones, approximately 90% of which appear only once. The source was peripheral blood, collected before any cancer treatment. All receptors come from a woman aged 40-75 years with stage I lung adenocarcinoma.

The chain employs TRBV4-3 and TRBJ1-1; D remains ambiguous. V dropped 5 bases and J dropped 4 bases, with 11 bases sitting between them. This CDR3 is built from 13 residues. The germline CDR1 and CDR2 sequences are LGHNA and YSLEER. The CDR3 loop is CASSFRWGTEAFF. The CDR3 DNA reads TGCGCCAGCAGCTTCCGGTGGGGCACTGAAGCTTTCTTT.

The chain couples TRBV2 to TRBJ2-3; D remains ambiguous. The CDR3 contains 12 residues. Trimming pared 8 bases from V and 1 base from J, leaving 7 bases between. From germline, CDR1 is SNHLY and CDR2 FYNNEI. DNA of the CDR3: TGTGCCAGCGCCGGAGGCACAGATACGCAGTATTTT. Its translation: CASAGGTDTQYF.

This clone was seen a few times. This chain joins TRBV30 and TRBJ2-5; 15 bases are shared with TRBD2. J was trimmed by 7 bases and V by 4 bases; bases with no gene match: 10. This CDR3 comprises 16 residues. The germline V gene encodes CDR1 GTSNPN and CDR2 SVGIG (reference sequence). The DNA for the CDR3 is TGTGCCTGGAAACCTGGGACTAGCGGGGGGTTTGGGACCCAGTACTTC. It yields the protein CAWKPGTSGGFGTQYF. Together with reference TRBV30 and TRBJ2-5, the CDR3 gives the full variable domain: SQTIHQWPATLVQPVGSPLSLECTVEGTSNPNLYWYRQAAGRGLQLLFYSVGIGQISSEVPQNLSASRPQDRQFILSSKKLLLSDSGFYLCAWKPGTSGGFGTQYFGPGTRLLVL.

The gene calls are TRBV28 and TRBJ2-1; D possibly matches TRBD1 or TRBD2 (5 bases each). This CDR3 has 11 residues. With 3 bases removed from V and 12 bases from J, the gap between germline ends came to 9 bases. Germline V gene data show CDR1 as MDHEN and CDR2 as SYDVKM. The CDR3 DNA sequence: TGTGCCAGCAGTTTGGGGGAAGGGCAGTTCTTC. It translates to CASSLGEGQFF.

Regarding this clone: The junction shows a germline mismatch at one end, possibly a read error. This chain links TRBV27 with TRBJ2-3; 11 positions match TRBD2. CDR1 is MNHEY, CDR2 SMNVEV, per germline (reference sequence). The CDR3 is 14 amino acids. The CDR3, as DNA: TGTGCCAGCAGTTCACCTCTAGCGGGAGGTAGGGTCAATTTT. Translation: CASSSPLAGGRVNF.

V gene TRBV7-6 combines with J gene TRBJ2-7; TRBD1 agrees at 8 bases. This CDR3 is built from 14 residues. The V gene end was trimmed by 6 bases and the J gene end by 5 bases; junction bases not matched to a gene: 9. In germline, CDR1 is SGHVS, CDR2 FNYEAQ. CDR3: CASSHQGAGNEQYF. The CDR3 region has the DNA TGTGCCAGCAGTCACCAGGGGGCGGGGAACGAGCAGTACTTC.

About this clone itself: A read error may produce the germline difference seen at one junction end. V usage is TRBV7-7 and J usage is TRBJ1-6, with 7 bases fitting TRBD1. CDR3 length equals 18 residues. Germline V gene data show CDR1 as SSHAT and CDR2 as FNYEAQ (reference sequence). CDR3 sequence reads: CASSLLAGGGSYNSPLHF. The CDR3 DNA reads TGTGCTAGCAGCTTATTGGCAGGGGGAGGTTCCTATAATTCACCCCTCCACTTT.

In regard to this clone: At one end, the junction sequence differs from germline, possibly due to a read error. The genes are TRBV11-2 and TRBJ1-1; D not certain. This CDR3 has 16 amino acids. The V gene's germline CDR1 is SGHAT and CDR2 FQNNGV. CDR3 nucleotide sequence: TGTGCCAGCACCTTATTGGGCAGCAGCTTGAACACTGAAGCTTTCTTT. It is translated as CASTLLGSSLNTEAFF. The full variable domain, in which reference TRBV11-2 and TRBJ1-1 provide the parts outside the CDR3, is EAGVAQSPRYKIIEKRQSVAFWCNPISGHATLYWYQQILGQGPKLLIQFQNNGVVDDSQLPKDRFSAERLKGVDSTLKIQPAKLEDSAVYLCASTLLGSSLNTEAFFGQGTRLTVV.

The chain joins TRBV5-5 to TRBJ1-6, with D perhaps matching TRBD1 (6 bases). This CDR3 has 13 residues. Per germline, CDR1 SGHKS and CDR2 YYEKEE (reference sequence). The V end lost 4 bases, the J end lost 10 bases, and 12 bases lay between the germline ends. The chain's CDR3 is CASSLTGKSPLHF. Here the CDR3 DNA reads TGTGCCAGCAGCCTAACAGGGAAGTCACCCCTCCACTTT.

The chain joins TRBV23-1 to TRBJ1-6, with D perhaps matching TRBD1 (6 bases). TRBV23-1 is an open reading frame, and its role is uncertain. This CDR3 is 18 amino acids long. With 7 bases removed from V and 0 bases from J, the gap between germline ends came to 19 bases. The CDR3 is CASKGFGGHSSYNSPLHF. The CDR3 DNA is TGCGCCAGCAAAGGTTTTGGGGGGCACAGCTCCTATAATTCACCCCTCCACTTT.

This chain joins TRBV7-2 and TRBJ2-3; possibly TRBD2 for D (6 bases). The length of the CDR3 is 16 residues. Germline CDR1 SGHTA, CDR2 FQGNSA. V dropped 6 bases and J dropped 2 bases, with 18 bases sitting between them. CDR3 sequence reads: CASSRRELRNTDTQYF. As DNA, the CDR3 is TGTGCCAGCAGTCGGAGGGAGCTGAGGAACACAGATACGCAGTATTTT.

This chain uses TRBV7-2 with TRBJ2-5; no definite D call. The V gene's germline CDR1 is SGHTA and CDR2 FQGNSA. The CDR3 consists of 12 residues. The germline V and J ends were trimmed by 5 bases and 5 bases, with 9 bases remaining between them. The CDR3 loop is CASSDPQETQYF. The DNA of the CDR3 is TGTGCCAGCAGCGATCCCCAGGAGACCCAGTACTTC. Combining the CDR3 with reference TRBV7-2 and TRBJ2-5 gives the whole variable domain GAGVSQSPSNKVTEKGKDVELRCDPISGHTALYWYRQSLGQGLEFLIYFQGNSAPDKSGLPSDRFSAERTGGSVSTLTIQRTQQEDSAVYLCASSDPQETQYFGPGTRLLVL.

The chain links TRBV28 to TRBJ1-4; D is possibly TRBD1 (6 bases). The length of the CDR3 is 16 residues. From germline, CDR1 is MDHEN and CDR2 SYDVKM. Trimming removed 0 bases from V and 0 bases from J, with 8 bases in between. The CDR3: CASSLWGATTNEKLFF. CDR3 in DNA: TGTGCCAGCAGTTTATGGGGGGCAACAACTAATGAAAAACTGTTTTTT. Looking up the rest from reference TRBV28 and TRBJ1-4 gives the full variable domain: DVKVTQSSRYLVKRTGEKVFLECVQDMDHENMFWYRQDPGLGLRLIYFSYDVKMKEKGDIPEGYSVSREKKERFSLILESASTNQTSMYLCASSLWGATTNEKLFFGSGTQLSVL.

This chain uses TRBV29-1 with TRBJ1-2; 11 bases map to TRBD1. Germline CDR1 and CDR2: SQVTM and ANQGSEA. This CDR3 has 14 amino acids. V trimming: 8 bases; J trimming: 4 bases; junction bases outside the gene matches: 9. The CDR3 DNA reads as TGCAGCAGCCAGAGGGACAGGGGGGCCTATGGCTACACCTTC. Its protein product is CSSQRDRGAYGYTF.

The rearrangement links TRBV7-9 to TRBJ1-1, with D perhaps TRBD1 (6 bases). CDR3 length: 15 amino acids. Trimming cost V 5 bases and J 0 bases, with 13 bases left between them. Per the germline V gene, CDR1 is SEHNR and CDR2 is FQNEAQ (reference sequence). CDR3 nucleotides: TGTGCCAGCAGCCGTACAGGGAACATGAACACTGAAGCTTTCTTT. It specifies CASSRTGNMNTEAFF. Supplemented by reference TRBV7-9 and TRBJ1-1, the full variable domain reads DTGVSQNPRHKITKRGQNVTFRCDPISEHNRLYWYRQTLGQGPEFLTYFQNEAQLEKSRLLSDRFSAERPKGSFSTLEIQRTEQGDSAMYLCASSRTGNMNTEAFFGQGTRLTVV.

The rearrangement uses TRBV7-2 and TRBJ1-1; maybe TRBD1 (5 bases). The germline V gene encodes CDR1 SGHTA and CDR2 FQGNSA. The V end was cut by 5 bases, the J end by 1 base, with 11 bases between. This CDR3 is 14 amino acids long. DNA for the CDR3: TGTGCCAGCAGCGAACAGGTGGGGAACACTGAAGCTTTCTTT. Amino acids: CASSEQVGNTEAFF.